These 14 T cell receptor beta chains originate from one sample sequenced in a study of shared clonotypes between healthy human individuals. Some clones are missing from TCRdb's copy, which holds only in-frame ones; the method was immunoSEQ multiplex PCR. Among just over 2,000,000 clones, 85% to 95% were seen once, and the ten largest hold 0.1% to 0.15%. Sequencing was performed on naive CD4+ T cells sorted from blood. The subset: CD45RA+ positively selected. These receptors originate from a man aged 18 to 35 in good health.

The rearrangement uses TRBV18 and TRBJ1-2; 8 bases align to TRBD1. Germline CDR1 and CDR2: KGHSH and LQKENI. The CDR3 covers 15 residues. The junction had 3 bases not matched to a gene; V was cut back by 0 bases and J by 3 bases. The CDR3 spells CASSPPRTGHYGYTF. In DNA, the CDR3 is TGTGCCAGCTCACCACCGAGGACAGGGCACTATGGCTACACCTTC.

The CDR3 loop is CASSLMEGSLASPLHF. CDR3 DNA sequence: TGCGCCAGCAGCCTAATGGAGGGGAGCCTGGCTTCACCCCTCCACTTT. The chain links TRBV4-3 to TRBJ1-6; the D gene is possibly TRBD1 (5 bases). This CDR3 has 16 amino acids. The germline gives CDR1 LGHNA, CDR2 YSLEER. The ends were cut back, 4 bases at V and 9 bases at J, with 19 bases in the middle.

The chain carries TRBV10-3 and TRBJ1-2; TRBD1 agrees at 7 bases. The V and J ends lost 4 bases and 6 bases, in that order; junction bases with no gene match: 17. The CDR3 covers 17 residues. CDR1 is ENHRY, CDR2 SYGVKD, per germline. CDR3 amino acids: CAISGRDSGATLDGYTF. For the CDR3, the DNA is TGTGCCATCAGTGGCAGGGACAGCGGAGCCACATTAGATGGCTACACCTTC.

The table lists this clone with a count of one. The J gene is TRBJ2-7, the V gene TRBV5-6; the D is unclear. CDR1 and CDR2 from the germline V gene are SGHDT and YYEEEE. Trimming stripped 4 bases from V and 2 bases from J, with 16 bases between. This CDR3 spans 15 amino acids. The CDR3: CASSLADIPTYEQYF. CDR3 nucleotide sequence: TGTGCCAGCAGCCTTGCCGACATTCCTACCTACGAGCAGTACTTC.

The chain carries TRBV7-2 and TRBJ1-6; D is unclear. CDR1 and CDR2 (germline): SGHTA, FQGNSA. V was clipped by 5 bases and J by 7 bases, with 27 bases between them. The CDR3 has 19 amino acids. CDR3 protein: CASSTALVSRAASNSPLHF. Here the CDR3 DNA reads TGTGCCAGCAGCACGGCCTTGGTGTCTCGAGCGGCGTCGAATTCACCCCTCCACTTT. Supplemented by reference TRBV7-2 and TRBJ1-6, the full variable domain reads GAGVSQSPSNKVTEKGKDVELRCDPISGHTALYWYRQSLGQGLEFLIYFQGNSAPDKSGLPSDRFSAERTGGSVSTLTIQRTQQEDSAVYLCASSTALVSRAASNSPLHFGNGTRLTVT.

The chain is built from TRBV30 and TRBJ1-3; unclear D gene. The CDR3 runs 14 residues. The V gene's germline CDR1 is GTSNPN and CDR2 SVGIG (reference sequence). Trimming removed 0 bases at V and 0 bases at J, with 6 bases between. The CDR3 sequence: CAWSVSLSGNTIYF. The CDR3 nucleotides are TGTGCCTGGAGTGTAAGCCTCTCTGGAAACACCATATATTTT.

In regard to this clone: One junction end disagrees with the germline gene, perhaps due to a read error. The chain recombines TRBV7-7 with TRBJ2-5; TRBD2 is a possible D gene (6 bases). The CDR3 length is 18 residues. The germline gives CDR1 SSHAT, CDR2 FNYEAQ (reference sequence). CDR3 sequence: CASSRGELGTSGGETQYF. The CDR3 nucleotides are TGTGCTAGCAGCAGAGGGGAGCTCGGGACCTCCGGGGGAGAGACCCAGTACTTC.

The V call is TRBV11-2, the J call TRBJ2-7; 11 bases line up with TRBD2. CDR1 and CDR2 from the germline V gene are SGHAT and FQNNGV. This CDR3 comprises 16 residues. J lost 5 bases, V lost 2 bases, and 8 bases had no gene match. The CDR3 spells CASSLLFSGGANEQYF. CDR3 coding DNA: TGTGCCAGCAGCTTATTATTTAGCGGGGGGGCCAACGAGCAGTACTTC. The full variable domain, with the rest looked up from reference TRBV11-2 and TRBJ2-7, is EAGVAQSPRYKIIEKRQSVAFWCNPISGHATLYWYQQILGQGPKLLIQFQNNGVVDDSQLPKDRFSAERLKGVDSTLKIQPAKLEDSAVYLCASSLLFSGGANEQYFGPGTRLTVT.

This clone was recorded only once. The rearrangement uses TRBV6-6 and TRBJ1-5; no clear D. This CDR3 has 16 residues. Trimming removed 4 bases from V and 2 bases from J, with 15 bases in between. Germline-derived CDR1 and CDR2 are MNHNY and SVGAGI (reference sequence). The CDR3 bases are TGTGCCAGCAGTTGGTGGGGATCTGGTGGCAATCAGCCCCAGCATTTT. This gives the protein CASSWWGSGGNQPQHF.

This chain joins TRBV18 and TRBJ1-2, with 7 bases aligning to TRBD1. Germline CDR1 reads KGHSH; CDR2 reads LQKENI. The CDR3 consists of 14 residues. V shed 4 bases and J 4 bases; nucleotides not matched to a gene: 6. The CDR3 here is CASSLTGTLYGYTF. For the CDR3, the DNA is TGTGCCAGCTCACTGACAGGGACGCTCTATGGCTACACCTTC.

With respect to this clone: Other nucleotide sequences from this sample produce the same CDR3. V gene TRBV7-2 combines with J gene TRBJ2-7, with a weak D call TRBD2 (7 bases). The CDR3 sequence is 13 residues long. Germline CDR1 SGHTA, CDR2 FQGNSA. Trimming removed 5 bases from V and 4 bases from J, with 12 bases in between. CDR3 sequence reads: CASSLQGGYEQYF. The CDR3 DNA is TGTGCCAGCAGCCTACAGGGAGGGTACGAGCAGTACTTC.

The chain recombines TRBV9 with TRBJ2-6, with D unclear. Trimming pared 0 bases from V and 0 bases from J, leaving 13 bases between. The CDR3 spans 18 residues. Germline CDR1 SGDLS, CDR2 YYNGEE. CDR3 amino acids: CASSVVAVLSSGANVLTF. The CDR3 bases are TGTGCCAGCAGCGTAGTGGCGGTTTTAAGCTCTGGGGCCAACGTCCTGACTTTC.

The chain carries TRBV7-2 and TRBJ2-5, with D maybe TRBD2 (6 bases). This CDR3 spans 16 amino acids. The germline CDR1 and CDR2 sequences are SGHTA and FQGNSA. The V end was cut by 1 base, the J end by 2 bases, with 14 bases between. In DNA form, the CDR3 reads TGTGCCAGCAGCTTAGTCACTGGGCGGGAACAAGAGACCCAGTACTTC. It is translated as CASSLVTGREQETQYF.

This rearrangement joins TRBV5-1 to TRBJ2-3, with D perhaps TRBD2 (6 bases). V lost 3 bases and J lost 2, with 13 bases in between. CDR3 size: 15 residues. The germline CDR1 and CDR2 sequences are SGHRS and YFSETQ. The CDR3 loop reads CASSSGLPDTDTQYF. The CDR3 nucleotides are TGCGCCAGCAGCTCCGGACTACCTGACACAGATACGCAGTATTTT.